This T cell receptor (beta chain) emerged from a study of blood T cell repertoires in COVID-19. CDR1 is GTSNPN, CDR2 SVGIG, per germline (reference sequence). CDR3 length: 17 residues. The junction had 7 bases not matched to a gene; V was cut back by 4 bases and J by 0 bases. Participants had their cohort set by participant-reported clinical history. Some clones are missing from TCRdb's copy, which holds only in-frame ones; the method was immunoSEQ multiplex PCR. The sample lists roughly 170,000 clones; 70% to 85% were seen once. Source material: PBMCs or T cells enriched from blood (not recorded which). This chain connects TRBV30 to TRBJ1-6, with 9 bases aligning to TRBD1. This clonotype was obtained from a man aged 50 to 60 who had recovered from COVID-19. CDR3 DNA: TGTGCCTGGACGACAGGGGGGGCTAGCTCCTATAATTCACCCCTCCACTTT. Its protein product is CAWTTGGASSYNSPLHF.